One sample yielded the 2 T cell receptor beta chains listed below, sequenced in a study of T-cell memory formation after mild COVID-19. One entry per CDR3 protein, called by TCRdb with MiXCR from the 5' RACE reads. The data show 100,000 to 150,000 distinct CDR3 sequences, over 15% seen once. Sequenced material: PBMCs or a T cell subset sorted from them (not recorded which). The receptors were sampled from a man between 18 and 35 years old who had mild COVID-19 (a few samples of this study predate the infection). Cell type and time point are not known.

This clonotype has just a few counts. The chain joins TRBV5-1 to TRBJ2-7; 7 bases line up with TRBD1. Trimming removed 0 bases from V and 0 bases from J; junction bases left unmatched: 3. Germline CDR1 reads SGHRS; CDR2 reads YFSETQ. CDR3 length: 15 residues. The CDR3 DNA follows: TGCGCCAGCAGCTTGGACAGGGGTAGCTCCTACGAGCAGTACGTC. Translating it yields CASSLDRGSSYEQYV.

This clonotype occurred a few times. V is TRBV7-2 and J is TRBJ2-1, with D hard to call. V dropped 5 bases and J dropped 9 bases, with 17 bases sitting between them. The CDR3 contains 14 residues. Germline CDR1 and CDR2: SGHTA and FQGNSA. The CDR3 DNA is TGTGCCAGCAGCCTGTCTCCGGCTAGTTTTGAGCAGTTCTTC. This encodes CASSLSPASFEQFF.